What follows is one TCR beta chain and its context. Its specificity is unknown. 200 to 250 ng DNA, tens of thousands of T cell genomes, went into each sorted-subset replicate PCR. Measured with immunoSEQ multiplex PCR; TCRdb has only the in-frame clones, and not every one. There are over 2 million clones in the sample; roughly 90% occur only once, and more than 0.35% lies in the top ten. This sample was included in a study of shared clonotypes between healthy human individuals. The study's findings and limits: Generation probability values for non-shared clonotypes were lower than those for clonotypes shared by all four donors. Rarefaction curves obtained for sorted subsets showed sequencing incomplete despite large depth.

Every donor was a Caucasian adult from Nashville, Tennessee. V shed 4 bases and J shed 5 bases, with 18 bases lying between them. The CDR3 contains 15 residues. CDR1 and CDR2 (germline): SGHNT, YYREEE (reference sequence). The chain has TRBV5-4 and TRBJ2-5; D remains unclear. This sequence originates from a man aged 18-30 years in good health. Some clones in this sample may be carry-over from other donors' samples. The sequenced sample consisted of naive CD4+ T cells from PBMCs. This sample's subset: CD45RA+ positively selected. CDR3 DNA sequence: TGTGCCAGCAGCCAACCGGGCAACTCGGGCGAGACCCAGTACTTC. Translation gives CASSQPGNSGETQYF.